Listed below are T cell receptor beta chains from one sample, sequenced in a study of esophageal squamous cell carcinoma under preoperative chemotherapy. In TCRdb, the PCR reads were re-called with MiXCR into one record per CDR3 protein. This table has about 32,000 distinct CDR3 sequences, around half appearing once. This specimen was collected from a patient given preoperative chemotherapy. These receptors were taken from a human donor with esophageal squamous cell carcinoma. The donor label of this sample is uncertain. The CDR3 runs from the conserved cysteine through the conserved F or W. Not all rows give a size; the values are once, few, many and, for expanded clones, a class.

size | V | CDR3
NA | TRBV6-8 | CASTGAGGSYVLYF
many | TRBV11-3 | CASSTNAYEQFF
few | TRBV7-9 | CASSDRLAGDYNEQFF
NA | TRBV7-2 | CASSLAGTGPYEQYF
NA | TRBV7-7 | CASSLAGGSTKDMQYF
NA | TRBV7-2 | CARGLWGRDQDTQYF
NA | TRBV7-8 | CGRSSGGWAKDTQYF
many | TRBV6-2/TRBV6-3 | CASSYYGRGGQETQYF
many | TRBV12-3/TRBV12-4 | CASSTTGGESSGYTF
medium-sized | TRBV7-8 | CASTRVGTSGGAGEQFF
many | TRBV7-2 | CASSLMVGVGGYTF
NA | TRBV11-2 | CASSTPGKAGELFF
medium-sized | TRBV7-2 | CASSLGGGAYEQYF
NA | TRBV7-9 | CASSPGQDTYEQYF
many | TRBV7-2 | CASSTGLAGGQETQYF
many | TRBV7-8 | CATSTERNTEAFF
NA | TRBV7-3 | CASSLEAGAHEQFF
NA | TRBV6-1 | CASSEEAGGHETQYF
NA | TRBV7-2 | CASSLEAYEGTGEQFF
NA | TRBV7-2 | CARGLGTGHKDTQYF
NA | TRBV11-2 | CASTTGVLSGANVQTF
few | TRBV12-3/TRBV12-4 | CASSSRTSGNGETQYF
NA | TRBV6-1 | CASSGGIHSTDTQYF
NA | TRBV6-4 | CASSDSTKNIQYF
many | TRBV27 | CASSWDRFSYEQYF
once | TRBV7-8 | CVSSRLGGASTGTQYF
NA | TRBV6-1 | CASSEEAYEQYF
NA | TRBV27 | CASSLLGGANVQTF
NA | TRBV7-6 | CASGGHGGRDQETQYF
few | TRBV5-6 | CASSLDSPYEQYF
many | TRBV11-2 | CASSLAARTSSYNEQFF
NA | TRBV7-2 | CAGGFGAGVQETQYF
few | TRBV12-3/TRBV12-4 | CASTEGGRVGETQYF
NA | TRBV7-1 | CAGRGGRAQDTQYF
NA | TRBV7-6 | CRGTGRWATDTQYF
NA | TRBV5-6 | CASSLTRTASSYEQYF
NA | TRBV6-1 | CASSQATYRLNEQFF
NA | TRBV7-2 | CASRTSGGDKNIQYF
few | TRBV7-8 | CASSLFTGDFEQYF
NA | TRBV7-7 | CASSLSLDDLHNEQFF
NA | TRBV7-6 | CASSGGQGDEQYF
many | TRBV7-9 | CASSFGASGANVLTF
NA | TRBV7-2 | CASSVLGGGAKDTQYF
few | TRBV18 | CASSADRSGANVLTF
NA | TRBV12-3/TRBV12-4 | CARGLGGKDTQYF
many | TRBV7-3 | CASSRSGTAAQFF
NA | TRBV11-3 | CASSLEIDTQYF
few | TRBV28 | CASSVVGQETQYF
NA | TRBV7-7 | CASSLGLESYNEQFF
many | TRBV7-3 | CASSSGHSTDTQYF
NA | TRBV10-1 | CASREREGSDTQYF
medium-sized | TRBV12-3/TRBV12-4 | CASSLQGADTQYF